This T cell receptor (beta chain) appears in the sequencing data of a study of cytomegalovirus exposure and HLA in healthy donors. In the PCR, 60 Vbeta and 13 Jbeta primers were used. Assay used: immunoSEQ multiplex PCR; TCRdb lists only in-frame clones, some missing. The sample has about 170,000 clones. The length of the CDR3 is 16 residues. V shed 4 bases, J shed 5 bases, and the junction held 10 bases outside the gene matches. Germline V gives CDR1 MNHEY, CDR2 SMNVEV (reference sequence). Sequenced sample: PBMCs. The receptor's source is a woman in her fifties or sixties in good health and CMV-seronegative. The V call is TRBV27, the J call TRBJ2-5, with 10 bases that match TRBD1. The CDR3 region is CASSSLGTGDGETQYF. The CDR3 DNA reads as TGTGCCAGCAGTTCCCTCGGGACAGGGGACGGGGAGACCCAGTACTTC.